The clone carrying this T cell receptor (beta chain) was found many times. Its cognate antigen is unknown. Time point reported: patch test 2, 6 weeks after DPC sensitization. Treatment described: therapeutic diphenylcyclopropenone sensitization with weekly scalp DPC. The CDR3 is 15 residues long. Germline-derived CDR1 and CDR2 are SGHAT and FQNNGV. V was pared by 3 bases and J by 7 bases, with 9 bases of the junction left unmatched. Unique molecular identifiers were linked by the library to individual cDNA molecules. In the original analysis: Sample-level TCR yields exhibited a median of approximately 96,000, with a range of about 20,000 to 690,600. TCRdb recomputed calls from the RACE reads with MiXCR, one row per CDR3 protein. The V and J calls shown here were made by TCRdb, not taken from the authors' results. The sample has over 70,000 distinct CDR3 sequences, 8.5% seen once. This sample is drawn from a study of human T cells and chemical hapten exposure. Overall study context: Read at 6 days, the patch tests placed 0.01% DPC on the upper back. Findings and caveats of the study: Alopecia affected the donors, so their immune response may differ from healthy people's.

Material: whole blood, obtained in connection with sensitization to the hapten diphenylcyclopropenone (DPC). The rearrangement uses TRBV11-2 and TRBJ2-7, with 10 bases that match TRBD1. This clonotype was obtained from a woman aged 50 to 60 with alopecia areata. Some clones in this sample may be carry-over from other donors' samples. The CDR3 here is CASSFPGTGAGEQYF. The DNA of the CDR3 is TGTGCCAGCAGCTTTCCCGGGACAGGGGCAGGGGAGCAGTACTTC.